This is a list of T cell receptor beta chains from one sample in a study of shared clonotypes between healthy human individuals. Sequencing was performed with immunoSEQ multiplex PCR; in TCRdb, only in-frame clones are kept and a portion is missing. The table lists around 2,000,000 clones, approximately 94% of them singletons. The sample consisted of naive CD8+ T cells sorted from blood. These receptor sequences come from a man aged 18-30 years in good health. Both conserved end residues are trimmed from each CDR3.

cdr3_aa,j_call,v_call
ASSPLGTSGGAYEQY,TRBJ2-7,TRBV14
ASSDPPGLSSVPTDTQY,TRBJ2-3,TRBV4-1
ASSLGTGGGEQY,TRBJ2-7,TRBV5-4
ASSLFSGGLDNEQF,TRBJ2-1,TRBV27
ASTVAGNTEAF,TRBJ1-1,TRBV27
ARDWGEAGLGKGTDTQY,TRBJ2-3,TRBV10-1
ASSSRQEGGYNEQF,TRBJ2-1,TRBV7-9
ASSLARGREVNTEAF,TRBJ1-1,TRBV5-6
ASSQDRTNSPLH,TRBJ1-6,TRBV14
SVGSFYEQY,TRBJ2-7,TRBV29-1
ASSFNGRKITNYGYT,TRBJ1-2,TRBV27
ASSSGTYYGYT,TRBJ1-2,TRBV6-5
ASSSQLYEQY,TRBJ2-7,TRBV11-2
ASSLDWSSYEQY,TRBJ2-7,TRBV6-5
ASSESGQGGEQY,TRBJ2-7,TRBV25-1
ASSRGGGDTGELF,TRBJ2-2,TRBV9
ASSPASGGANEQF,TRBJ2-1,TRBV7-3
ASSFRGADGYT,TRBJ1-2,TRBV28
AWERLNTDTQY,TRBJ2-3,TRBV30
ASSPHRPGATNEKLF,TRBJ1-4,TRBV18